A selection of T cell receptor beta chains follows, all from one sample in a study of blood T cell repertoires in COVID-19. Sequencing used immunoSEQ multiplex PCR; TCRdb keeps in-frame clones, though not all of them. The repertoire has some 250,000 clones, roughly 84% of them found once; the top ten carry 2.5% to 3.5%. Sequenced: peripheral blood. These TCRs come from a woman between 18 and 30 years old with acute or convalescent COVID-19. Each CDR3 is given with its conserved first and last residue. D genes are given only for firm matches. A clone size is listed for some rows: how often the clone was seen (once, few, many), or a class if it is expanded.

>TRBV5-4|TRBD2|TRBJ2-7|-
CASSLMASGRSSYEQYF
TGTGCCAGCAGCTTGATGGCTAGCGGGAGGAGCTCCTACGAGCAGTACTTC
>TRBV5-1|-|TRBJ1-1|-
CASSVDGNTEAFF
TGCGCCAGCAGCGTGGACGGGAACACTGAAGCTTTCTTT
>TRBV6-1|-|TRBJ1-3|-
CASSETLSSGNTIYF
TGTGCCAGCAGTGAAACTCTGAGCTCTGGAAACACCATATATTTT
>TRBV7-3|-|TRBJ2-2|-
CASSSMTGNTGELFF
TGTGCCAGCAGCTCGATGACAGGGAACACCGGGGAGCTGTTTTTT
>TRBV10-1|TRBD2|TRBJ2-3|-
CASSTPGGSDTQYF
TGCGCCAGCAGTACCCCGGGGGGGTCAGATACGCAGTATTTT
>TRBV19|-|TRBJ1-5|-
CASSLVTTEGTLFSNQPQHF
TGTGCCAGTAGTTTGGTCACAACTGAGGGCACCCTTTTTAGCAATCAGCCCCAGCATTTT
>TRBV7-2|-|TRBJ2-5|-
CASSFLRGTQYF
TGTGCCAGCAGCTTCTTAAGGGGGACCCAGTACTTC
>TRBV28|TRBD1|TRBJ1-6|-
CASSPWDRGGSPLHF
TGTGCCAGCAGTCCATGGGACAGGGGAGGTTCACCCCTCCACTTT
>TRBV5-5|TRBD2|TRBJ2-7|-
CASTPGGGGYEQYF
TGTGCCAGCACCCCGGGGGGGGGCGGTTACGAGCAGTACTTC
>TRBV6-1|-|TRBJ2-1|-
CASSDRAAGYDEQFF
TGTGCCAGCAGTGATCGAGCGGCCGGTTATGATGAGCAGTTCTTC
>TRBV2|TRBD2|TRBJ2-3|-
CASSLLSGGSDTQYF
TGTGCCAGCAGCCTCCTGTCGGGAGGATCAGATACGCAGTATTTT
>TRBV27|-|TRBJ1-5|-
CASSFRSNQPQHF
TGTGCCAGCAGTTTCAGGAGCAATCAGCCCCAGCATTTT
>TRBV30|-|TRBJ2-7|-
CAWSWGSGPYEQYF
TGTGCCTGGAGCTGGGGTAGCGGACCCTACGAGCAGTACTTC
>TRBV3-1/TRBV3-2|TRBD2|TRBJ2-5|-
CASSQAGGRKTQYF
TGTGCCAGCAGCCAAGCGGGCGGGAGGAAGACCCAGTACTTC
>TRBV6-2/TRBV6-3|-|TRBJ2-7|-
CASSYPQDIVRYEQYF
TGTGCCAGCAGTTACCCCCAGGACATAGTCCGCTACGAGCAGTACTTC
>TRBV11-2|TRBD2|TRBJ2-5|-
CASSFTSGKETQYF
TGTGCCAGCAGCTTCACTAGCGGGAAAGAGACCCAGTACTTC
>TRBV27|-|TRBJ2-6|-
CASSFDSPSSGANVLTF
TGTGCCAGCAGTTTTGACAGTCCGAGCTCTGGGGCCAACGTCCTGACTTTC
>TRBV20-1|-|TRBJ2-7|-
CSATRDIEQYF
TGCAGTGCAACCCGGGACATTGAGCAGTACTTC
>TRBV23-1|-|TRBJ2-7|-
CASSHCPSIYEQYF
TGCGCCAGCAGTCATTGTCCTTCTATCTACGAGCAGTACTTC
>TRBV6-5|-|TRBJ2-7|-
CASSPRDILYEQYF
TGTGCCAGCAGTCCCAGGGACATCTTATACGAGCAGTACTTC
>TRBV5-1|TRBD1|TRBJ1-4|-
CASSLFPGQRGEKLFF
TGCGCCAGCAGCTTGTTTCCGGGACAGAGGGGTGAAAAACTGTTTTTT
>TRBV10-1|TRBD2|TRBJ2-1|-
CASSEFAGVTYNEQFF
TGCGCCAGCAGTGAGTTTGCGGGAGTAACCTACAATGAGCAGTTCTTC
>TRBV2|TRBD1|TRBJ2-5|-
CASSTRQGQETQYF
TGTGCCAGCAGTACACGACAGGGACAAGAGACCCAGTACTTC
>TRBV27|TRBD2|TRBJ2-1|-
CASKLAGWDEQFF
TGTGCCAGCAAGCTAGCGGGATGGGATGAGCAGTTCTTC
>TRBV7-3|-|TRBJ2-1|-
CASSPRGLSWENEQFF
TGTGCCAGCAGCCCTAGGGGACTTTCTTGGGAGAATGAGCAGTTCTTC
>TRBV5-8|TRBD2|TRBJ2-5|once
CASSLASGAPETQYF
TGTGCCAGCAGCTTGGCTAGCGGGGCCCCCGAGACCCAGTACTTC
>TRBV29-1|TRBD1|TRBJ1-2|-
CSVEASGQGSYGYTF
TGCAGCGTTGAGGCTTCGGGACAGGGATCTTATGGCTACACCTTC
>TRBV4-1|TRBD2|TRBJ2-7|once
CASSQDLTSGITEPTYEQYF
TGCGCCAGCAGCCAAGATCTTACTAGCGGGATCACCGAACCTACCTACGAGCAGTACTTC
>TRBV28|-|TRBJ1-4|-
CASSLPQGDEKLFF
TGTGCCAGCAGTTTACCACAGGGCGATGAAAAACTGTTTTTT
>TRBV24-1|TRBD2|TRBJ2-5|-
CATSDLAGGETQYF
TGTGCCACCAGTGATTTGGCGGGAGGAGAGACCCAGTACTTC
>TRBV7-9|TRBD1|TRBJ1-1|-
CASSGQVNTEAFF
TGTGCCAGCAGCGGACAGGTTAACACTGAAGCTTTCTTT
>TRBV18|-|TRBJ1-1|many
CASSLSLNRENTEAFF
TGTGCCAGCTCACTTTCCCTTAACAGGGAGAACACTGAAGCTTTCTTT
>TRBV14|TRBD1|TRBJ1-2|-
CASSTQGARGYTF
TGTGCCAGCAGCACACAGGGGGCGCGTGGCTACACCTTC
>TRBV28|TRBD2|TRBJ2-7|-
CASTREGSYEQYF
TGTGCCAGCACGAGGGAGGGATCCTACGAGCAGTACTTC
>TRBV7-3|TRBD2|TRBJ2-1|-
CASSLTVGGSYNEQFF
TGTGCCAGCAGCTTAACGGTTGGCGGGAGCTACAATGAGCAGTTCTTC
>TRBV7-9|-|TRBJ2-1|-
CASSSASPSPEQFF
TGTGCCAGCAGCTCTGCTAGCCCTTCCCCTGAGCAGTTCTTC
>TRBV11-1|-|TRBJ2-7|-
CASSSAAGTAFYEQYF
TGTGCCAGCAGCTCTGCCGCGGGAACGGCCTTCTACGAGCAGTACTTC
>TRBV6-5|-|TRBJ1-1|-
CASSLAGVTEAFF
TGTGCCAGCAGCCTCGCCGGGGTCACTGAAGCTTTCTTT
>TRBV19|-|TRBJ1-6|-
CASSTGVFGNSPLHF
TGTGCCAGTAGTACAGGGGTCTTCGGGAATTCACCCCTCCACTTT
>TRBV25-1|-|TRBJ2-2|-
CASSDRRASRPGELFF
TGTGCCAGCAGTGATCGGCGGGCTAGTAGGCCCGGGGAGCTGTTTTTT
>TRBV27|-|TRBJ1-4|-
CASSGGDLRKLFF
TGTGCCAGCAGTGGGGGGGACCTGCGAAAACTGTTTTTT
>TRBV6-5|TRBD1|TRBJ1-2|-
CASSPGQSTYGYTF
TGTGCCAGCAGTCCGGGACAGTCGACCTATGGCTACACCTTC
>TRBV7-2|-|TRBJ2-3|-
CASSFPDSTGSTDTQYF
TGTGCCAGCAGCTTCCCTGATTCGACGGGAAGCACAGATACGCAGTATTTT
>TRBV27|TRBD1|TRBJ1-6|-
CATPDPGTGGYNSPLHF
TGTGCCACCCCTGACCCCGGGACAGGGGGCTATAATTCACCCCTCCACTTT
>TRBV30|TRBD2|TRBJ2-3|-
CAWSPPGLVADTDTQYF
TGTGCCTGGAGTCCACCGGGACTAGTCGCCGACACAGATACGCAGTATTTT
>TRBV7-2|TRBD2|TRBJ2-1|-
CASSSKGGLAGEMGNEQFF
TGTGCCAGCAGCTCCAAAGGAGGTCTAGCGGGAGAGATGGGGAATGAGCAGTTCTTC